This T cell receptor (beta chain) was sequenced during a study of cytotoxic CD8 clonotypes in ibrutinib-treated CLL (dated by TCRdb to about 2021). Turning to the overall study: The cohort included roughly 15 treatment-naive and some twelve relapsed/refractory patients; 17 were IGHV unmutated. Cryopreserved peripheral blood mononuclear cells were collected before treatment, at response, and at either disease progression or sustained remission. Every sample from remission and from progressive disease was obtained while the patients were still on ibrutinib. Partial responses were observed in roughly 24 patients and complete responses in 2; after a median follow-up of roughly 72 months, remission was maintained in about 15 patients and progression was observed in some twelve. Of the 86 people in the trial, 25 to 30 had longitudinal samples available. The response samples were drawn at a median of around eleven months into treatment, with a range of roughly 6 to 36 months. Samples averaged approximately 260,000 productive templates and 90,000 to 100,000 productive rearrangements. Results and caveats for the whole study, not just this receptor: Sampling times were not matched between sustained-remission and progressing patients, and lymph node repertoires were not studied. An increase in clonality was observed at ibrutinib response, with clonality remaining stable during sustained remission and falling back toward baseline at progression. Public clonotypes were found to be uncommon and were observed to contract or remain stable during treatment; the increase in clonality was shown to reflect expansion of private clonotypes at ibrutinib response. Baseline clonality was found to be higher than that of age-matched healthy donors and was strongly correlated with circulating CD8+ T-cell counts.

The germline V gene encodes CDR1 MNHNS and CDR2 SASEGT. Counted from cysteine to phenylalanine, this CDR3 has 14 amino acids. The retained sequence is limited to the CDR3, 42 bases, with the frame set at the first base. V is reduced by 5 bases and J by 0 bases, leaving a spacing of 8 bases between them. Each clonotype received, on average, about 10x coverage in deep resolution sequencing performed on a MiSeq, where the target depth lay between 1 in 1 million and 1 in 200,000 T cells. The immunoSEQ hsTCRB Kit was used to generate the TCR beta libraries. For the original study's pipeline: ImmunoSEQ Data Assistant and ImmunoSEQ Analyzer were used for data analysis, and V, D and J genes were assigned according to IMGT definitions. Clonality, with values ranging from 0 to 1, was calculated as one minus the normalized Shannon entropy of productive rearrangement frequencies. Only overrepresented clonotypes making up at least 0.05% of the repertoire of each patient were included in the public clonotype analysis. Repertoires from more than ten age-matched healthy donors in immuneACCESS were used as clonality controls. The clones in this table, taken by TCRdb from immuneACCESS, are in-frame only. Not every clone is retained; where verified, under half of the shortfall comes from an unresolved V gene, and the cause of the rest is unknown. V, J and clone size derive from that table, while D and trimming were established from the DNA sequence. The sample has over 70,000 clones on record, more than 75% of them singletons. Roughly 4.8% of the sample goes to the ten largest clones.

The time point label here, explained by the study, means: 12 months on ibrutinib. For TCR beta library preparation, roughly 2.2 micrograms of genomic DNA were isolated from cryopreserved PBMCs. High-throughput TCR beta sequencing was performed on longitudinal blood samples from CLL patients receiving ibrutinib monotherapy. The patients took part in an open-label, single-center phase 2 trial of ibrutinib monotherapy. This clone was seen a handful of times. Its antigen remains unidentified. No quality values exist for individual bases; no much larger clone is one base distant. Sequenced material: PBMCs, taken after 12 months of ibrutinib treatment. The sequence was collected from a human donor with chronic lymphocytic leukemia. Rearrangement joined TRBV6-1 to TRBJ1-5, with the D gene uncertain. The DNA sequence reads TGTGCCAGCAGTAGACATTATAGCAATCAGCCCCAGCATTTT. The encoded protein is CASSRHYSNQPQHF.